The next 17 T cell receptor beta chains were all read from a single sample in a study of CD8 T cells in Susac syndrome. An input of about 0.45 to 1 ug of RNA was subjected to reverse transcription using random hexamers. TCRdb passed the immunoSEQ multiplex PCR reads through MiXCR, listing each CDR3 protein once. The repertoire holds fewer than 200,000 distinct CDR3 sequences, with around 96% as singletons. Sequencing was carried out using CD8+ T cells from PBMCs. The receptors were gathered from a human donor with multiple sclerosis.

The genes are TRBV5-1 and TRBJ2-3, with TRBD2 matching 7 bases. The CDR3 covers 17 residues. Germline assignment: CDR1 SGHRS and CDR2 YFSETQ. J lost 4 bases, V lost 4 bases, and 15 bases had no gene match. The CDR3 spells CASSRKLANTSPDTQYF. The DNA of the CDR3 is TGCGCCAGCAGCAGGAAACTAGCGAATACCTCCCCAGATACGCAGTATTTT.

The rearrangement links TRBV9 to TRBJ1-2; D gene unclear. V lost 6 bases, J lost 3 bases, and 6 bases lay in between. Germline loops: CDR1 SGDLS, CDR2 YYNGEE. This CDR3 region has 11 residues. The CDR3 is CASNNYYGYTF. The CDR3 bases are TGTGCCAGCAATAATTACTATGGCTACACCTTC.

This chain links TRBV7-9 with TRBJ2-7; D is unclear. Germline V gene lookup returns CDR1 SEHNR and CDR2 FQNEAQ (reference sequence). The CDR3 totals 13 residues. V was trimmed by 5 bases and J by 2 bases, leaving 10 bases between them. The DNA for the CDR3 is TGTGCCAGCAGCGCTGACGGAGCCTACGAGCAGTACTTC. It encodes CASSADGAYEQYF.

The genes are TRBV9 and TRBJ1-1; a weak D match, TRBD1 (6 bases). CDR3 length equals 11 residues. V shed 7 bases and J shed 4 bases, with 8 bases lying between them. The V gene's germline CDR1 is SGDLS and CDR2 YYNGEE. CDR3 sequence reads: CASGGLTEAFF. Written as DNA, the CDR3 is TGTGCCAGCGGGGGGCTCACTGAAGCTTTCTTT.

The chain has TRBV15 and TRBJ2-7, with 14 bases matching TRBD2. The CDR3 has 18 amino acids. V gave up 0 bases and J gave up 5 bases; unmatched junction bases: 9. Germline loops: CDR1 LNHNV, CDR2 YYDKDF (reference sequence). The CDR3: CATSRDEGLAGEVNEQYF. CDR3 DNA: TGTGCCACCAGCAGAGATGAGGGACTAGCGGGAGAGGTCAACGAGCAGTACTTC. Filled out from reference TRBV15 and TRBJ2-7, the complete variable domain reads DAMVIQNPRYQVTQFGKPVTLSCSQTLNHNVMYWYQQKSSQAPKLLFHYYDKDFNNEADTPDNFQSRRPNTSFCFLDIRSPGLGDTAMYLCATSRDEGLAGEVNEQYFGPGTRLTVT.

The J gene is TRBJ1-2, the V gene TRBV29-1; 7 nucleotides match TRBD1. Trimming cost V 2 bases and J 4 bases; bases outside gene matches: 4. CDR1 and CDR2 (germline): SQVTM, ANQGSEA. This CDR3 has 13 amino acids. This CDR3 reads CSVEYRDSYGYTF. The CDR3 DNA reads TGCAGCGTTGAATACCGGGACAGCTATGGCTACACCTTC.

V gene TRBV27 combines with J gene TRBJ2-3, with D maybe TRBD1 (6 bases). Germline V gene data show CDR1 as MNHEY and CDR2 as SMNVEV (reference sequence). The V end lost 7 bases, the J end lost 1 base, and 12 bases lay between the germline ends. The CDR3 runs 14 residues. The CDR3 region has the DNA TGTGCCAGCACACTCACAGGGCGCACAGATACGCAGTATTTT. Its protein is CASTLTGRTDTQYF.

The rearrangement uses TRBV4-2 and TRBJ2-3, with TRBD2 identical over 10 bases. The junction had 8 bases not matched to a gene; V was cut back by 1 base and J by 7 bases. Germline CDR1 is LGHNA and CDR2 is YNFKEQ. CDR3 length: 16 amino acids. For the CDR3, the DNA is TGTGCCAGCAGCCAAGCTCGAGCGGGGGGGCTGAATACGCAGTATTTT. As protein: CASSQARAGGLNTQYF.

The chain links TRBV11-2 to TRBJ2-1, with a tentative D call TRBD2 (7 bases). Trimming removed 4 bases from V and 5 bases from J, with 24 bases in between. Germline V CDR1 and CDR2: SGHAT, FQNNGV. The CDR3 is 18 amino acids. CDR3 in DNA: TGTGCCAGCAGCTCTAGGGGGGGCCGGGGCCAGCCCAACAATGAGCAGTTCTTC. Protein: CASSSRGGRGQPNNEQFF.

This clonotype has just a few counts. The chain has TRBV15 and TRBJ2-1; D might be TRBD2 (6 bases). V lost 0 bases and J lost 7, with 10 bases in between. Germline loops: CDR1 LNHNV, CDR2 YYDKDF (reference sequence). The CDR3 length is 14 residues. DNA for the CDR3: TGTGCCACCAGCAGAGATCTGGGGGGTAATGAGCAGTTCTTC. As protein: CATSRDLGGNEQFF.

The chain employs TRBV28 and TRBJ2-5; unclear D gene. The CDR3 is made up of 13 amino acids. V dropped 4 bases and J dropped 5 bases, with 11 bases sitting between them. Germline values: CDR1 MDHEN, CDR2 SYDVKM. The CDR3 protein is CASSSPPGETQYF. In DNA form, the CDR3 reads TGTGCCAGCAGTTCTCCCCCTGGGGAGACCCAGTACTTC.

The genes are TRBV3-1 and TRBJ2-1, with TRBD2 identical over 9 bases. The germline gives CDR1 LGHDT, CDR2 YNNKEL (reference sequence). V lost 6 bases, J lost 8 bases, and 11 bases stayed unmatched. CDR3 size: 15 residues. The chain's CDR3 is CASSLNSGSVYEQFF. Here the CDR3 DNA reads TGTGCCAGCAGTCTGAATAGCGGGAGTGTCTATGAGCAGTTCTTC.

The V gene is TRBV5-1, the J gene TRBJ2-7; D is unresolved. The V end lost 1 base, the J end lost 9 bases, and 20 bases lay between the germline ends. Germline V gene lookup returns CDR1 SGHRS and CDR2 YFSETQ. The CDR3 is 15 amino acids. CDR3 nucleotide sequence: TGCGCCAGCAGCTTGACTCAGACTCCCGTTTGGGCGCAGTACTTC. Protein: CASSLTQTPVWAQYF. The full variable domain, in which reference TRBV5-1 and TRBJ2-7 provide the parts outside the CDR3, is KAGVTQTPRYLIKTRGQQVTLSCSPISGHRSVSWYQQTPGQGLQFLFEYFSETQRNKGNFPGRFSGRQFSNSRSEMNVSTLELGDSALYLCASSLTQTPVWAQYFGPGTRLTVT.

CDR3 sequence reads: CASSLADPGDIQYF. The CDR3 nucleotides are TGTGCCAGCAGCTTAGCGGACCCGGGGGACATTCAGTACTTC. V and J are TRBV7-8 and TRBJ2-4, with D possibly being TRBD2 (6 bases). Deletions cut 0 bases from V and 8 bases from J, with 11 bases between. CDR3 length: 14 residues. Germline-derived CDR1 and CDR2 are SGHVS and FQNEAQ.

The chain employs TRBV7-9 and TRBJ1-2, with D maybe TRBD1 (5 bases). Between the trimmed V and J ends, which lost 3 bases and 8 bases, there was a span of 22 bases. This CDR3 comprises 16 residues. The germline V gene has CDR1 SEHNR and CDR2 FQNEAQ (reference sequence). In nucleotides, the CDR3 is TGTGCCAGCAGCTTCAACTGGGGCAGACCTGGAGGAGGCTACACCTTC. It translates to CASSFNWGRPGGGYTF.

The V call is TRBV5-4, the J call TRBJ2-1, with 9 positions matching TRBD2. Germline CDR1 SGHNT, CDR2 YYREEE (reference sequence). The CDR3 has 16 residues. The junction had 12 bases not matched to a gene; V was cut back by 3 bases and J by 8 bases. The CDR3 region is CASSYIAGALFDEQFF. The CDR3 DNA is TGTGCCAGCAGCTACATAGCGGGGGCCCTTTTCGATGAGCAGTTCTTC. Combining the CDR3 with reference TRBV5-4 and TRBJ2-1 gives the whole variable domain ETGVTQSPTHLIKTRGQQVTLRCSSQSGHNTVSWYQQALGQGPQFIFQYYREEENGRGNFPPRFSGLQFPNYSSELNVNALELDDSALYLCASSYIAGALFDEQFFGPGTRLTVL.

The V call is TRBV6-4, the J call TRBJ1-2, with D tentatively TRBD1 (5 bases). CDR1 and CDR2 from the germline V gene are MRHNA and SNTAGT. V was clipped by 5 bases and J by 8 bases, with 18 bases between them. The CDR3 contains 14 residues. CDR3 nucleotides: TGTGCCAGCAGTCCAATCGCTGCGGGGGACGGCTACACCTTC. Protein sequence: CASSPIAAGDGYTF.